These 23 T cell receptor beta chains were all obtained from the same sample, sequenced in a study of blood T cell repertoires in COVID-19. TCRdb's table, derived via immunoSEQ multiplex PCR, lists solely in-frame clones and lacks some. The table includes hundreds of thousands of clones, 65% to 80% detected once. Specimen: peripheral blood. The origin of the receptors is a woman between 40 and 50 years old with active or convalescent COVID-19.

The chain has TRBV27 and TRBJ2-3; 9 bases match TRBD1. Germline lookup yields CDR1 MNHEY and CDR2 SMNVEV (reference sequence). The CDR3 has 12 residues. The V gene end was trimmed by 11 bases and the J gene end by 6 bases; junction bases not matched to a gene: 6. The CDR3 bases are TGTGCCCGTCGGACAGGGGAGGATACGCAGTATTTT. Residues: CARRTGEDTQYF.

This sequence joins TRBV5-1 and TRBJ2-5; 9 bases agree with TRBD2. The trim removed 0 bases at V and 2 bases at J, leaving 5 bases unmatched. The CDR3 spans 16 residues. Germline V gene lookup returns CDR1 SGHRS and CDR2 YFSETQ. The CDR3 region is CASSLDPAGGQETQYF. The CDR3 DNA reads as TGCGCCAGCAGCTTGGATCCAGCGGGGGGACAAGAGACCCAGTACTTC.

The V gene is TRBV28, the J gene TRBJ2-5, with 8 bases lining up with TRBD1. The V and J ends lost 7 bases and 4 bases, in that order; junction bases with no gene match: 14. Germline CDR1 and CDR2: MDHEN and SYDVKM. This CDR3 has 16 amino acids. The CDR3 protein is CASNLLAGQGGETQYF. The CDR3 DNA reads TGTGCCAGCAACCTCTTGGCAGGACAGGGCGGAGAGACCCAGTACTTC.

The chain uses TRBV7-9 and TRBJ1-4; no firm D call. The CDR3 is 14 amino acids. The ends were cut back, 2 bases at V and 0 bases at J, with 4 bases in the middle. Germline CDR1 SEHNR, CDR2 FQNEAQ (reference sequence). Here the CDR3 DNA reads TGTGCCAGCAGCTTACCTCCAACTAATGAAAAACTGTTTTTT. It translates to CASSLPPTNEKLFF.

This chain joins TRBV19 and TRBJ1-1; a possible D gene is TRBD1 (6 bases). The CDR3 spans 12 residues. Germline values: CDR1 LNHDA, CDR2 SQIVND (reference sequence). V lost 5 bases to trimming and J lost 4 bases, with 8 bases between them. The chain's CDR3 is CASSAGATEAFF. CDR3 DNA: TGTGCCAGTAGTGCAGGGGCCACTGAAGCTTTCTTT.

The rearrangement uses TRBV2 and TRBJ1-4; TRBD1 is a possible D gene (6 bases). The CDR3 covers 14 residues. Germline assignment: CDR1 SNHLY and CDR2 FYNNEI. Trimming took 7 bases from V and 8 from J, leaving 17 bases between them. CDR3 sequence: CASKWKGTLEKLFF. The CDR3 DNA is TGTGCCAGCAAGTGGAAGGGGACACTCGAAAAACTGTTTTTT.

The chain couples TRBV5-1 to TRBJ2-2; D is uncertain. The V gene's germline CDR1 is SGHRS and CDR2 YFSETQ. The CDR3 totals 14 residues. Trimming cost V 4 bases and J 4 bases, with 11 bases left between them. CDR3 protein: CASSLAASTGELFF. CDR3 sequence (DNA): TGCGCCAGCAGCCTTGCCGCCAGCACCGGGGAGCTGTTTTTT.

V gene TRBV16 combines with J gene TRBJ2-7, with D maybe TRBD1 (6 bases). From germline, CDR1 is KGHSY and CDR2 FQNENV. The CDR3 sequence is 14 residues long. The V end lost 5 bases, the J end lost 12 bases, and 23 bases lay between the germline ends. The CDR3 DNA is TGTGCCAGCAGCTCCTGGTACAGGGATGACTCCTGGTACTTC. Protein: CASSSWYRDDSWYF.

This clone was counted a few times. The chain has TRBV27 and TRBJ1-6; D may be TRBD1 (6 bases). This CDR3 spans 13 amino acids. The V gene's germline CDR1 is MNHEY and CDR2 SMNVEV (reference sequence). V dropped 8 bases and J dropped 11 bases, with 16 bases sitting between them. This CDR3 is CASSTGSGTPLHF. CDR3 sequence (DNA): TGTGCCAGCTCTACAGGGTCTGGTACACCCCTCCACTTT.

The rearrangement uses TRBV5-1 and TRBJ1-4; D perhaps matches TRBD1 (6 bases). This CDR3 region has 18 residues. V was pared by 3 bases and J by 4 bases, with 22 bases between. In germline, CDR1 is SGHRS, CDR2 YFSETQ. This chain's CDR3 is CASSSGHLAAGSNEKLFF. As DNA, the CDR3 is TGCGCCAGCAGCTCGGGACATTTGGCAGCGGGAAGTAATGAAAAACTGTTTTTT.

The genes are TRBV7-2 and TRBJ1-5, with 8 bases that match TRBD1. V was pared by 5 bases and J by 9 bases, with 12 bases of the junction left unmatched. CDR1 and CDR2 (germline): SGHTA, FQGNSA. This CDR3 spans 15 amino acids. This chain's CDR3 is CASSEGQATFRPQHF. The CDR3 DNA sequence: TGTGCCAGCAGCGAGGGACAGGCAACCTTTAGGCCCCAGCATTTT.

The chain carries TRBV28 and TRBJ2-5, with D possibly matching TRBD2 (7 bases). Trimming took off 2 bases at V and 1 base at J, with 17 bases between the two ends. The CDR3 contains 17 residues. The germline V gene encodes CDR1 MDHEN and CDR2 SYDVKM. For the CDR3, the DNA is TGTGCCAGCAGTTTACGGCGGGGGCAAACCTCCCAAGAGACCCAGTACTTC. This gives the protein CASSLRRGQTSQETQYF.

The V gene is TRBV2, the J gene TRBJ2-3, with TRBD2 matching over 12 bases. The germline gives CDR1 SNHLY, CDR2 FYNNEI. V gave up 6 bases and J gave up 1 base; unmatched junction bases: 8. The CDR3 consists of 17 residues. The CDR3 region has the DNA TGTGCCAGCAGACTAGCGGGGGGCCCTTTGGGCACAGATACGCAGTATTTT. It translates to CASRLAGGPLGTDTQYF.

This sequence joins TRBV6-5 and TRBJ2-2; 7 nucleotides line up with TRBD2. The CDR3 contains 13 residues. The germline V gene has CDR1 MNHEY and CDR2 SVGAGI. This CDR3 is CASSGDNTGELFF. The CDR3 DNA reads as TGTGCTTCGAGCGGGGATAACACCGGGGAGCTGTTTTTT.

The sample holds a few counts of this clone. V usage is TRBV27 and J usage is TRBJ1-6, with D maybe TRBD1 (5 bases). The CDR3 loop spans 14 amino acids. V was trimmed by 3 bases and J by 10 bases, leaving 13 bases between them. Germline V gives CDR1 MNHEY, CDR2 SMNVEV (reference sequence). The CDR3 nucleotides are TGTGCCAGCAGTTTTAAGGCAGGACAATCACCCCTCCACTTT. The encoded protein is CASSFKAGQSPLHF.

J is TRBJ2-1 and V is TRBV4-2; 16 positions match TRBD2. J gave up 7 bases and V 1 base, and 13 bases lay outside the gene matches. The CDR3 spans 20 residues. Germline V lookup: CDR1 LGHNA, CDR2 YNFKEQ. CDR3 DNA sequence: TGTGCCAGCAGCCAAGGGACCGGGACTAGCGGGGGGGCCAGGAGAAATGAGCAGTTCTTC. Its translation: CASSQGTGTSGGARRNEQFF.

DNA for the CDR3: TGTGCCAGCAGCTCCTCCGACACTGAAGCTTTCTTT. Translation: CASSSSDTEAFF. The rearrangement joins TRBV7-3 to TRBJ1-1; D is ambiguous. This CDR3 has 12 residues. The V end was cut by 4 bases, the J end by 3 bases, with 6 bases between. The germline V gene has CDR1 SGHTA and CDR2 FQGTGA. Based on the CDR3 plus reference TRBV7-3 and TRBJ1-1, the full variable domain is GAGVSQTPSNKVTEKGKYVELRCDPISGHTALYWYRQSLGQGPEFLIYFQGTGAADDSGLPNDRFFAVRPEGSVSTLKIQRTERGDSAVYLCASSSSDTEAFFGQGTRLTVV.

The chain recombines TRBV3-1 (or the pseudogene TRBV3-2) with TRBJ1-1; possibly TRBD1 for D (5 bases). The CDR3 runs 13 residues. Looked up from germline, CDR1 is LGHDT and CDR2 is YNNKEL (reference sequence). V gave up 6 bases and J gave up 3 bases, with 11 bases separating them. In nucleotides, the CDR3 is TGTGCCAGCAGGTCGACAGTGTACACTGAAGCTTTCTTT. Translation gives CASRSTVYTEAFF.

V is TRBV30 and J is TRBJ1-2; 7 bases fit TRBD1. CDR1 and CDR2 from the germline V gene are GTSNPN and SVGIG (reference sequence). Trimming cost V 3 bases and J 7 bases; bases outside gene matches: 11. The CDR3 runs to 14 residues. The CDR3 nucleotides read TGTGCCTGGAGCCCGAGGACAGGCTGGCGTGGCTACACCTTC. This codes for CAWSPRTGWRGYTF.

The chain joins TRBV29-1 to TRBJ2-1, with D uncertain. With 0 bases removed from V and 10 bases from J, the gap between germline ends came to 7 bases. The CDR3 covers 11 residues. The V gene's germline CDR1 is SQVTM and CDR2 ANQGSEA. CDR3 protein: CSVEDLGEQFF. The CDR3 DNA sequence: TGCAGCGTTGAAGATCTCGGGGAGCAGTTCTTC.

The chain has TRBV7-9 and TRBJ2-7, with TRBD1 matching 7 bases. V shed 3 bases, J shed 3 bases, and the junction held 8 bases outside the gene matches. The V gene's germline CDR1 is SEHNR and CDR2 FQNEAQ (reference sequence). This CDR3 spans 15 amino acids. CDR3 loop: CASSFFRDSNYEQYF. The CDR3 nucleotides read TGTGCCAGCAGCTTTTTCCGGGACAGTAACTACGAGCAGTACTTC.

The rearrangement links TRBV14 to TRBJ1-2; 11 bases map to TRBD1. Losses at the gene ends were 0 bases for V and 7 bases for J; bases not matched to a gene: 7. The V gene's germline CDR1 is SGHDN and CDR2 FVKESK. The CDR3 consists of 16 residues. The CDR3 nucleotides read TGTGCCAGCAGCCAAGATTTAGGACAGGGGGCTGGTGGCTACACCTTC. Residues: CASSQDLGQGAGGYTF.

This sequence joins TRBV19 and TRBJ1-6; D is unresolved. CDR1 and CDR2 (germline): LNHDA, SQIVND (reference sequence). Trimming removed 7 bases from V and 7 bases from J, with 11 bases in between. This CDR3 contains 13 residues. The CDR3 nucleotides read TGTGCCAGTATCGGCAGGCCCAATTCACCCCTCCACTTT. It encodes CASIGRPNSPLHF.